This is a list of T cell receptor beta chains from one sample in a study of blood T cell repertoires in COVID-19. Measured with immunoSEQ multiplex PCR; TCRdb has only the in-frame clones, and not every one. The data show some 320,000 clones, about 85% seen once. Sequencing was carried out using PBMCs or T cells enriched from blood (not recorded which). The receptors derive from a woman younger than 45 who had been exposed to COVID-19. The CDR3 runs from the conserved cysteine through the conserved F or W. The D gene is left open where the match is weak. Clone size is not always given. Where it is, it says once, few, many or a class for expanded clones.

TRBJ2-3	TRBD1	TRBV5-1	NA	CASSLAGGRTDTQYF	TGCGCCAGCAGCTTGGCAGGGGGCCGCACAGATACGCAGTATTTT
TRBJ1-1	NA	TRBV7-6	NA	CASSPRTATEAFF	TGTGCCAGCAGCCCCAGGACAGCCACTGAAGCTTTCTTT
TRBJ2-2	NA	TRBV3-1/TRBV3-2	few	CASQGAGTGELFF	TGTGCCAGCCAGGGTGCCGGCACCGGGGAGCTGTTTTTT
TRBJ2-5	TRBD1	TRBV4-3	NA	CASSQSHRGRKETQYF	TGCGCCAGCAGCCAAAGCCACAGGGGGCGGAAAGAGACCCAGTACTTC
TRBJ2-7	NA	TRBV4-3	NA	CASSQAADLPLHF	TGCGCCAGCAGCCAAGCGGCCGACTTGCCCCTCCACTTC
TRBJ1-2	TRBD1	TRBV27	few	CASSLSGQNYGYTF	TGTGCCAGCAGTTTATCGGGACAGAACTATGGCTACACCTTC
TRBJ1-5	NA	TRBV30	NA	CAWSLGTYSNQPQHF	TGTGCCTGGAGTCTTGGTACTTATAGCAATCAGCCCCAGCATTTT
TRBJ1-6	NA	TRBV27	NA	CASRSEVGAQGSPLHF	TGTGCCAGCAGATCGGAAGTGGGGGCGCAGGGTTCACCCCTCCACTTT
TRBJ2-7	NA	TRBV7-2	NA	CASSLGLGEQYF	TGTGCCAGCAGCTTAGGTCTCGGCGAGCAGTACTTC
TRBJ2-1	TRBD1	TRBV18	NA	CASSPGAGTGGLNEQFF	TGTGCCAGCTCACCGGGCGCCGGGACAGGGGGCCTCAATGAGCAGTTCTTC
TRBJ2-3	NA	TRBV30	NA	CAWSLASTDTQYF	TGTGCCTGGTCGCTAGCTTCCACAGATACGCAGTATTTT
TRBJ1-1	NA	TRBV19	NA	CASSISSPGPGAFF	TGTGCCAGTAGTATCTCTAGCCCCGGGCCGGGAGCTTTCTTT
TRBJ2-7	NA	TRBV3-1/TRBV3-2	NA	CASSQVKGGQYF	TGTGCCAGCAGCCAAGTTAAAGGGGGGCAGTACTTC
TRBJ1-2	TRBD1	TRBV28	NA	CASSSTLGGRGYTF	TGTGCCAGCAGTTCGACTCTAGGGGGCCGTGGCTACACCTTC
TRBJ2-1	TRBD2	TRBV19	NA	CASRTRTSGGAFDEQFF	TGTGCCAGTAGAACCCGGACTAGCGGGGGGGCATTTGATGAGCAGTTCTTC
TRBJ1-5	TRBD1	TRBV2	NA	CASGDRTGGSFSNQPQHF	TGTGCCAGCGGGGACAGGACAGGGGGGTCCTTTAGCAATCAGCCCCAGCATTTT
TRBJ2-7	TRBD1	TRBV28	once	CASSLDRGGREQYF	TGTGCCAGCAGTCTGGACAGGGGAGGACGCGAGCAGTACTTC
TRBJ1-1	NA	TRBV4-3	NA	CASTRQGSTEAFF	TGCGCCAGCACCAGGCAGGGGAGCACTGAAGCTTTCTTT
TRBJ1-2	TRBD1	TRBV4-3	NA	CASSRTGNYGYTF	TGCGCCAGCAGCCGGACAGGGAACTATGGCTACACCTTC
TRBJ1-2	NA	TRBV11-2	NA	CASSLDQGMDGGYTF	TGTGCCAGCAGCTTAGATCAGGGAATGGATGGGGGCTACACCTTC
TRBJ2-3	NA	TRBV7-6	NA	CASSQAFRGFHTQYF	TGTGCCAGCAGCCAAGCCTTTCGGGGGTTTCATACGCAGTATTTT
TRBJ1-1	NA	TRBV6-5	NA	CAIKPVGIMNTEAFF	TGTGCCATCAAACCAGTCGGGATAATGAACACTGAAGCTTTCTTT
TRBJ1-6	NA	TRBV27	NA	CASSLRQYNSPLHF	TGTGCCAGCAGTCTGAGACAGTATAATTCACCCCTCCACTTT
TRBJ2-4	TRBD2	TRBV7-8	once	CATGLAGGGNIQYF	TGTGCCACCGGACTAGCGGGAGGGGGGAACATTCAGTACTTC
TRBJ1-6	NA	TRBV5-1	NA	CASSLTQNNNSPLHF	TGCGCCAGCAGCCTCACCCAGAACAATAATTCACCCCTCCACTTT
TRBJ1-1	NA	TRBV6-5	NA	CASSNPGLNTEAFF	TGTGCCAGCAGTAATCCGGGACTTAACACTGAAGCTTTCTTT
TRBJ1-2	NA	TRBV6-2/TRBV6-3	once	CASSPEEFYGYTF	TGTGCCAGCAGCCCCGAGGAATTCTATGGCTACACCTTC
TRBJ2-5	NA	TRBV15	NA	CATSRAGVAETQYF	TGTGCCACCAGCAGAGCAGGGGTGGCAGAGACCCAGTACTTC
TRBJ2-7	NA	TRBV29-1	NA	CSVEEVTDEQYF	TGCAGCGTTGAAGAGGTTACAGACGAGCAGTACTTC
TRBJ1-2	TRBD1	TRBV7-9	NA	CASSSDRAHIYGYTF	TGTGCCAGCAGCTCTGACAGGGCCCATATCTATGGCTACACCTTC
TRBJ1-5	NA	TRBV28	NA	CASSRDRDSNQPQHF	TGTGCCAGCAGCCGCGACAGAGATAGCAATCAGCCCCAGCATTTT
TRBJ1-3	TRBD1	TRBV5-6	NA	CASSLTITGGSGNTIYF	TGTGCCAGCAGCTTGACGATAACAGGGGGCTCTGGAAACACCATATATTTT
TRBJ1-1	NA	TRBV12-3/TRBV12-4	NA	CASSYGINTEAFF	TGTGCCAGCAGTTACGGGATAAACACTGAAGCTTTCTTT
TRBJ2-1	TRBD2	TRBV6-6	NA	CASSPSGGSYNEQFF	TGTGCCAGCAGCCCTAGCGGGGGGTCCTACAATGAGCAGTTCTTC
TRBJ2-2	NA	TRBV29-1	NA	CSVDGANTGELFF	TGCAGCGTAGACGGAGCGAACACCGGGGAGCTGTTTTTT
TRBJ1-6	NA	TRBV7-9	NA	CASTPQANRNSPLHF	TGTGCCAGCACCCCGCAGGCCAACCGGAATTCACCCCTCCACTTT
TRBJ1-2	NA	TRBV5-1	NA	CASSLGRFTGINLFYGYTF	TGCGCCAGCAGCTTGGGCCGGTTTACAGGGATCAACCTCTTCTATGGCTACACCTTC
TRBJ2-7	NA	TRBV6-5	NA	CASRGSPTGYYEQYF	TGTGCCAGCAGGGGATCCCCCACAGGGTACTACGAGCAGTACTTC
TRBJ1-1	TRBD1	TRBV28	NA	CATSGTGLTDTEAFF	TGTGCCACCTCCGGGACAGGGCTCACCGACACTGAAGCTTTCTTT
TRBJ2-5	NA	TRBV21-1	once	CASSKLRVHHNEYQETQYF	TGTGCCAGCAGCAAACTCAGGGTCCACCACAATGAGTACCAAGAGACCCAGTACTTC
TRBJ2-3	NA	TRBV28	NA	CASMGGGPDTQYF	TGTGCCAGCATGGGGGGGGGCCCAGATACGCAGTATTTT
TRBJ2-7	NA	TRBV5-4	NA	CASSLGVGSSYEQYF	TGTGCCAGCAGCTTGGGGGTCGGGAGCTCCTACGAGCAGTACTTC
TRBJ2-1	TRBD2	TRBV5-1	NA	CASSLGTSNEQFF	TGCGCCAGCAGCTTGGGGACTAGCAATGAGCAGTTCTTC
TRBJ2-1	TRBD2	TRBV24-1	NA	CATSDQTSLGSYNEQFF	TGTGCCACCAGTGATCAGACTAGCCTAGGCTCCTACAATGAGCAGTTCTTC
TRBJ1-3	TRBD1	TRBV28	NA	CASRGQLGNTIYF	TGTGCCAGCAGGGGACAGCTTGGAAACACCATATATTTT
TRBJ2-7	TRBD1	TRBV4-3	few	CASSQDSTGGSYEQYF	TGCGCCAGCAGCCAAGATTCAACAGGGGGCTCCTACGAGCAGTACTTC
TRBJ1-1	NA	TRBV27	few	CASSLRARGNTEAFF	TGTGCCAGCAGTTTAAGGGCCAGGGGGAACACTGAAGCTTTCTTT
TRBJ2-7	NA	TRBV4-3	NA	CASSQVRGASYEQYF	TGCGCCAGCAGCCAAGTCAGGGGCGCCTCCTACGAGCAGTACTTC
TRBJ2-1	TRBD2	TRBV30	NA	CAWSVRGFGGRAINEQFF	TGTGCCTGGAGTGTACGAGGATTTGGCGGGAGGGCCATAAATGAGCAGTTCTTC
TRBJ1-6	NA	TRBV6-5	once	CASTEGRSPLHF	TGTGCCAGCACAGAGGGGAGGTCACCCCTCCACTTT
TRBJ1-2	NA	TRBV9	NA	CASSGGGIGGYTF	TGTGCCAGCAGCGGGGGAGGGATTGGAGGCTACACCTTC
TRBJ1-1	NA	TRBV5-1	NA	CASRNDGGLEAFF	TGCGCCAGCAGGAACGACGGCGGCCTTGAAGCTTTCTTT